The rows below give T cell receptor beta chains drawn from one sample of a study of T cells in narcolepsy. Data came from immunoSEQ multiplex PCR; TCRdb stores just in-frame clones and leaves some out. The sample has around 35,000 clones, 90% seen once. The sequenced sample was CD45RA- memory CD4+ T cells from PBMCs. The receptors shown here come from a human donor with narcolepsy. Each CDR3 is given with its conserved first and last residue. The D gene is left open where the match is weak. Where a row states a size, it is once, few, many or the class of an expanded clone; other rows omit it.

v_call	clone_size	j_call	d_call	cdr3_aa	cdr3_nt
TRBV7-9	-	TRBJ2-5	TRBD1	CASSSIQGAETQYF	TGTGCCAGCAGCTCAATCCAGGGGGCGGAGACCCAGTACTTC
TRBV2	-	TRBJ1-5	TRBD1	CASRRDSTGPGQPQHF	TGTGCCAGCAGACGGGACAGTACAGGCCCTGGTCAGCCCCAGCATTTT
TRBV7-9	-	TRBJ1-2	TRBD1	CASITSGGWGYTF	TGTGCCAGCATCACCTCAGGGGGATGGGGCTACACCTTC
TRBV5-4	-	TRBJ1-5	-	CASSEGGNNQPQHF	TGTGCCAGCAGTGAAGGCGGCAACAATCAGCCCCAGCATTTT
TRBV6-1	-	TRBJ2-7	-	CASSVPATYEQYF	TGTGCCAGCAGTGTCCCCGCTACCTACGAGCAGTACTTC
TRBV19	once	TRBJ2-1	TRBD2	CASSIGLAGVSQFF	TGTGCCAGTAGTATAGGGCTAGCGGGAGTTAGTCAGTTCTTC
TRBV5-1	-	TRBJ1-3	TRBD1	CASSSSWGQISGNTIYF	TGCGCCAGCAGCTCCTCGTGGGGACAGATCTCTGGAAACACCATATATTTT
TRBV5-1	once	TRBJ2-3	TRBD2	CASSDFMGGRAVDTQYF	TGCGCCAGCAGCGACTTTATGGGCGGGAGGGCCGTAGATACGCAGTATTTT
TRBV2	once	TRBJ1-4	-	CASGRTGDEKLFF	TGTGCCAGCGGCCGAACCGGGGACGAAAAACTGTTTTTT
TRBV11-3	-	TRBJ1-1	TRBD1	CASSEGQAARAFF	TGTGCCAGCAGCGAAGGACAGGCGGCGAGAGCTTTCTTT